This T cell receptor (beta chain) originates from a study of response to subunit inactivated influenza vaccine. This clonotype was seen only once. Its cognate antigen is unknown. Overall study findings and caveats: The authors suggested that every seasonal influenza vaccination recruits few new T cells.

One entry per CDR3 protein, called by TCRdb with MiXCR from the RT-PCR reads. This sample has roughly 650,000 distinct CDR3 sequences, with 12% to 15% found just once. Sequenced material: PBMCs from blood, taken roughly 2 weeks before vaccination. This sequence was found in a man in his fifties who received an inactivated influenza vaccine.

The CDR3 loop is CASSTGGSYTQYF. CDR3 sequence (DNA): TGTGCCAGCAGCACAGGGGGGAGCTATACGCAGTATTTT. This rearrangement joins TRBV28 to TRBJ2-3, with 8 positions matching TRBD1. In germline, CDR1 is MDHEN, CDR2 SYDVKM. The CDR3 extends over 13 amino acids. V dropped 6 bases and J dropped 7; count of bases not matched to a gene: 6.